This TCR beta chain was sequenced for a study of blood T cell repertoires in COVID-19. Repertoires were generated with immunoSEQ multiplex PCR, while TCRdb's copy carries only in-frame clones and drops some. The sample records under 50,000 clones, 79% being singletons. The CDR3 spans 15 residues. In germline, CDR1 is SEHNR, CDR2 FQNEAQ (reference sequence). The trim removed 5 bases at V and 2 bases at J, leaving 9 bases unmatched. The chain joins TRBV7-9 to TRBJ2-7; 7 bases fit TRBD2. The sample taken for sequencing was peripheral blood. The source is a man in his sixties or seventies with acute or convalescent COVID-19. As DNA, the CDR3 is TGTGCCAGCAGCCCCCCGCGGGGGAAAGCCTACGAGCAGTACTTC. It is translated as CASSPPRGKAYEQYF.